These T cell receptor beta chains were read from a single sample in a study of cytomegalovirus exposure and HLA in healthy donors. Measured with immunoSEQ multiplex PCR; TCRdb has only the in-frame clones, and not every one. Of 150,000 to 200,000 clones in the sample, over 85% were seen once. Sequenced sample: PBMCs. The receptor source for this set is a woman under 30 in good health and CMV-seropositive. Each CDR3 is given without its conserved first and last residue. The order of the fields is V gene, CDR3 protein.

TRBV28,ASSSSGEDTQY
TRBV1,TSSHGGSSYNEQF
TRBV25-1,ASSESYRVGNTIY
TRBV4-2,ASSQDRGARNEQF
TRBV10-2,ASIEFLNTEAF
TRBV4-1,ASSQALAGDSLPYEQY
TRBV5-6,ASSSFAGGYNEQF
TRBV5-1,ASSLALSGGSNEQY
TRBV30,AWQGAAEAF
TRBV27,ASSLGDKRGDYNEQF
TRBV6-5,ASSMQGLTDTQY
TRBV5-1,ASSEVSGRADNEQF
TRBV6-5,ASSPSPAATYEQY
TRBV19,ASSIAATYNEQF
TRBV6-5,ASRAGETQY
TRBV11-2,ASSPGTGSLQPQH
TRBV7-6,ASSSREGASPEQY
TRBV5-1,ASSLGLAGGYNEQF
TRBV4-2,ASSQSHSGPKGGELF
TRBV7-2,ASSSGIAGGPETQY
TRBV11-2,ASSPLAGAMGGELF
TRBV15,ATSRETNRGTGQPQH
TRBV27,ASSLLGGEQF
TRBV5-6,ASTFGRGEQGYT
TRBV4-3,ASSPSTRFGEAF
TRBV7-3,ASSRDRGHTEAF
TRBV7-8,ASSFGRSNTEAF
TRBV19,ASSIGPGSTEAF
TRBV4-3,ASSQDVAGVEY
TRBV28,ASEQFDQPQH
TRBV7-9,ASSLAQGARTEAF
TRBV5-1,ASSSLSGRAGKQY
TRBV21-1,ASSRGTDLSYEQY
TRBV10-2,ASSERVAGGRGYT
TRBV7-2,ASSLGQYNEQF
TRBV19,ASSIVIGGYT